Listed below are T cell receptor beta chains from one sample, sequenced in a study of technical replicates of blood from four donors. Generated by immunoSEQ multiplex PCR, the TCRdb table keeps only in-frame clones and is missing some. Here the sample spans approximately 94,000 clones, 90% to 97% being singletons. Sequencing was done on a sample of T cells isolated from PBMCs. Receptors were obtained from a human donor in good health. Both conserved end residues are part of each CDR3. A D gene is named only where the DNA matches it firmly. Clone size appears in some rows only: once, few, many, or a class for an expanded clone.

CDR3: CAWTRIGGAENYGYTF; DNA: TGTGCCTGGACCCGTATAGGCGGGGCGGAGAACTATGGCTACACCTTC; D: .; J: TRBJ1-2; size: .; length: 16; V: TRBV30
CDR3: CSVAPGSYEQYF; DNA: TGCAGCGTTGCTCCCGGTTCCTACGAGCAGTACTTC; D: .; J: TRBJ2-7; size: .; length: 12; V: TRBV29-1
CDR3: CSGRLTDTQYF; DNA: TGCAGTGGCAGGCTAACAGATACGCAGTATTTT; D: .; J: TRBJ2-3; size: .; length: 11; V: TRBV20-1
CDR3: CASSSGQLENYGYTF; DNA: TGTGCCAGCAGCTCCGGACAGTTAGAGAACTATGGCTACACCTTC; D: .; J: TRBJ1-2; size: .; length: 15; V: TRBV11-2
CDR3: CASSPTGGSSGANVLTF; DNA: TGCGCCAGCAGCCCGACAGGGGGGAGCTCTGGGGCCAACGTCCTGACTTTC; D: TRBD1; J: TRBJ2-6; size: once; length: 17; V: TRBV5-1
CDR3: CASSPSTGGNTIYF; DNA: TGTGCCAGCAGTCCGTCGACAGGGGGAAACACCATATATTTT; D: TRBD1; J: TRBJ1-3; size: .; length: 14; V: TRBV6-5
CDR3: CASSPQGANTEAFF; DNA: TGTGCCAGCTCACCACAGGGGGCTAACACTGAAGCTTTCTTT; D: TRBD1; J: TRBJ1-1; size: .; length: 14; V: TRBV18
CDR3: CASSEAYQGRNYGYTF; DNA: TGTGCCAGCAGTGAGGCTTATCAGGGGCGCAACTATGGCTACACCTTC; D: .; J: TRBJ1-2; size: once; length: 16; V: TRBV2
CDR3: CASSIQGAYEQYF; DNA: TGTGCCAGTAGTATACAGGGTGCGTACGAGCAGTACTTC; D: .; J: TRBJ2-7; size: .; length: 13; V: TRBV19
CDR3: CASSPGTSNQPQHF; DNA: TGCGCCAGCAGCCCCGGGACAAGCAATCAGCCCCAGCATTTT; D: .; J: TRBJ1-5; size: .; length: 14; V: TRBV4-3
CDR3: CASSYSLGETYYEQYF; DNA: TGTGCCAGCAGTTACTCTCTAGGCGAAACGTACTACGAGCAGTACTTC; D: .; J: TRBJ2-7; size: .; length: 16; V: TRBV6-5
CDR3: CASSRSFTDTQYF; DNA: TGTGCCAGCAGCCGGAGCTTCACAGATACGCAGTATTTT; D: .; J: TRBJ2-3; size: .; length: 13; V: TRBV6-6
CDR3: CASTPSGLADQETQYF; DNA: TGTGCCAGCACCCCATCGGGACTAGCGGACCAAGAGACCCAGTACTTC; D: TRBD2; J: TRBJ2-5; size: .; length: 16; V: TRBV5-5
CDR3: CASGTTGNTEAFF; DNA: TGTGCCAGCGGTACAACAGGGAACACTGAAGCTTTCTTT; D: .; J: TRBJ1-1; size: .; length: 13; V: TRBV6-1
CDR3: CASSSTRGGNTIYF; DNA: TGTGCCAGCAGCTCTACCCGGGGTGGAAACACCATATATTTT; D: .; J: TRBJ1-3; size: few; length: 14; V: TRBV11-2
CDR3: CASSLFSFGEEETQYF; DNA: TGTGCCAGCAGTTTATTTTCCTTCGGGGAGGAAGAGACCCAGTACTTC; D: .; J: TRBJ2-5; size: .; length: 16; V: TRBV27
CDR3: CASSPGLAGGSTGELFF; DNA: TGTGCCAGTAGTCCGGGACTAGCGGGAGGTAGCACCGGGGAGCTGTTTTTT; D: TRBD2; J: TRBJ2-2; size: .; length: 17; V: TRBV19
CDR3: CASSLRNRGSYEQYF; DNA: TGTGCCAGCAGCTTACGGAACAGGGGATCCTACGAGCAGTACTTC; D: TRBD1; J: TRBJ2-7; size: .; length: 15; V: TRBV7-2
CDR3: CSGRDNEQFF; DNA: TGCAGTGGGCGGGACAATGAGCAGTTCTTC; D: .; J: TRBJ2-1; size: .; length: 10; V: TRBV20-1
CDR3: CASSQERLAGVNEQFF; DNA: TGTGCCAGCAGCCAAGAGCGACTAGCGGGAGTAAATGAGCAGTTCTTC; D: TRBD2; J: TRBJ2-1; size: once; length: 16; V: TRBV4-2
CDR3: CASSYEGAGNSPLHF; DNA: TGTGCCAGCAGTTACGAGGGGGCCGGAAATTCACCCCTCCACTTT; D: TRBD1; J: TRBJ1-6; size: .; length: 15; V: TRBV6-5
CDR3: CASSQGIGAFF; DNA: TGTGCCAGCAGTCAGGGTATAGGGGCTTTCTTT; D: .; J: TRBJ1-1; size: .; length: 11; V: TRBV28
CDR3: CASSQVSGTVYEQYF; DNA: TGTGCCAGTAGCCAAGTTTCCGGGACAGTCTACGAGCAGTACTTC; D: TRBD1; J: TRBJ2-7; size: .; length: 15; V: TRBV19
CDR3: CASVASGGFSYEQYF; DNA: TGTGCCAGCGTGGCTAGCGGGGGCTTTTCCTACGAGCAGTACTTC; D: TRBD2; J: TRBJ2-7; size: .; length: 15; V: TRBV2
CDR3: CASSQPPRHVNEQFF; DNA: TGTGCCAGCAGCCAACCCCCCCGACATGTTAATGAGCAGTTCTTC; D: .; J: TRBJ2-1; size: .; length: 15; V: TRBV28
CDR3: CASSSPRGRDTIYF; DNA: TGTGCCAGCAGCTCCCCGCGGGGCAGAGACACCATATATTTT; D: .; J: TRBJ1-3; size: .; length: 14; V: TRBV11-2
CDR3: CSVEGTESGGYTF; DNA: TGCAGCGTAGAGGGGACAGAATCAGGTGGCTACACCTTC; D: TRBD1; J: TRBJ1-2; size: .; length: 13; V: TRBV29-1
CDR3: CASSIDRWNTEAFF; DNA: TGTGCCAGTAGTATAGATCGGTGGAACACTGAAGCTTTCTTT; D: .; J: TRBJ1-1; size: .; length: 14; V: TRBV19